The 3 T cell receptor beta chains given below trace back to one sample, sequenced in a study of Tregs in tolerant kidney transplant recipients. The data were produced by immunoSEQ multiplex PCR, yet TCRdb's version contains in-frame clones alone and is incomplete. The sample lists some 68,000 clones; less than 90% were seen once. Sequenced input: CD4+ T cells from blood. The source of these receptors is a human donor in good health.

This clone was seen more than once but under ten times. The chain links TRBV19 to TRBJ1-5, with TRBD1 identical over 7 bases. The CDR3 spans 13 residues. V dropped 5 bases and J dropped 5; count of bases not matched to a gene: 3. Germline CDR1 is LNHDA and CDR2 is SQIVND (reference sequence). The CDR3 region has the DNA TGTGCCAGTAGTCGGGACAGTCATCAGCCCCAGCATTTT. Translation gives CASSRDSHQPQHF.

The CDR3 DNA is TGTGCCAGCAGCCAACCGGGAAGGAACACTGAAGCTTTCTTT. Protein: CASSQPGRNTEAFF. The chain has TRBV14 and TRBJ1-1; D is unresolved. CDR3 length: 14 residues. Per germline, CDR1 SGHDN and CDR2 FVKESK. The V and J ends lost 2 bases and 1 base respectively, with 8 bases between them.

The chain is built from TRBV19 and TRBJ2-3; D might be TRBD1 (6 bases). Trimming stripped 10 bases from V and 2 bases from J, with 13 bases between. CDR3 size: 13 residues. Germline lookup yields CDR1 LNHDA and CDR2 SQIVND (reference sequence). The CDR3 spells CATAGQYTDTQYF. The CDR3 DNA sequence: TGTGCCACCGCAGGACAGTACACAGATACGCAGTATTTT.